A selection of T cell receptor beta chains follows, all from one sample in a study of blood T cell repertoires in COVID-19. The method was immunoSEQ multiplex PCR; TCRdb's version includes in-frame clones alone and lacks a portion of them. The sample lists about 400,000 clones; roughly 91% were seen once. Sequencing was done on a sample of PBMCs or T cells enriched from blood (not recorded which). These receptors were obtained from a woman in her twenties or thirties who had recovered from COVID-19. The conserved cysteine and the conserved F or W are not part of the CDR3 here. The D gene is left open where the match is weak.

TRBV7-2	TRBJ2-2	.	ASSLAGQVPGELF
TRBV11-1	TRBJ2-1	TRBD2	ASSLSSGNYNEQF
TRBV4-3	TRBJ1-1	.	ASSQFVQAEAF
TRBV29-1	TRBJ1-1	.	SVEFRAEAF
TRBV2	TRBJ1-1	.	AKDQGMNTEAF
TRBV4-3	TRBJ1-1	.	ASSQAQGNTEAF
TRBV27	TRBJ1-1	TRBD1	ASSLSETGGSEAF
TRBV2	TRBJ1-4	.	ASSKLGRPTNEKLF
TRBV28	TRBJ2-7	TRBD1	ASSPPGQNYEQY
TRBV5-6	TRBJ1-6	TRBD1	ASSYPGTGNNSPLH
TRBV9	TRBJ2-7	.	ASSVGGFAYEQY
TRBV18	TRBJ2-1	TRBD2	ASSVRTSGRSGEQF
TRBV7-8	TRBJ2-1	TRBD2	ASSPVAGISYNEQF
TRBV28	TRBJ2-1	.	ASSSGIYGYNEQF
TRBV29-1	TRBJ2-2	.	SVDQGWDTGELF
TRBV19	TRBJ2-7	.	ASSRKPGWEVKQY
TRBV3-1/TRBV3-2	TRBJ2-1	TRBD2	ASSQDVVAGVNEQF
TRBV9	TRBJ1-5	.	ASSGRDNQPQH
TRBV5-1	TRBJ2-7	.	ASSLVLDSEQY
TRBV4-2	TRBJ2-3	.	ASSLHSTSTDTQY
TRBV11-2	TRBJ1-6	.	ASSLFRDSPLH
TRBV30	TRBJ1-2	.	AWSEGFEGYT
TRBV4-2	TRBJ1-5	TRBD1	ASSQDLQGQGYQPQH
TRBV3-1/TRBV3-2	TRBJ1-4	.	ASSQAEKLF
TRBV9	TRBJ2-1	TRBD2	ASSVWGGRRDEQF
TRBV28	TRBJ1-2	.	ASRPVQGRYGYT
TRBV4-1	TRBJ2-3	.	ASSQDKALDSDTQY
TRBV19	TRBJ1-5	.	ASSIVDNLNQPQH
TRBV3-1/TRBV3-2	TRBJ2-4	TRBD1	ASSQGRDRENIQY
TRBV9	TRBJ2-7	TRBD2	ASSVAPGTSGYEQY
TRBV6-5	TRBJ1-4	.	ASRQGGDEKLF
TRBV19	TRBJ1-6	TRBD1	ASSVQGNNSPLH
TRBV20-1	TRBJ1-2	.	SAAGNYGYT
TRBV5-4	TRBJ2-7	TRBD1	ASSLDRGEQY
TRBV30	TRBJ1-1	.	AWRQVGNTEAF
TRBV7-9	TRBJ1-2	.	ASSPAGANYGYT
TRBV28	TRBJ1-1	TRBD1	ASATHRGLDTEAF
TRBV2	TRBJ2-7	.	ASYIDSTYEQY
TRBV7-9	TRBJ1-2	.	ASSFDRSLGTYGYT
TRBV14	TRBJ1-1	.	ASSHSSFSGTEAF
TRBV28	TRBJ1-5	.	ASRHIVGQGLRNQPQH
TRBV19	TRBJ2-7	.	ASSEGQLTEQY
TRBV7-3	TRBJ2-5	TRBD2	ASSLTLAGGPETQY
TRBV6-1	TRBJ2-3	TRBD1	ASSEISTGVDTQY
TRBV29-1	TRBJ2-3	TRBD1	SVGQGAGDTQY
TRBV18	TRBJ2-1	TRBD2	ASSPSGSSYNEQF
TRBV19	TRBJ1-2	.	ASSIDLVGYGYT
TRBV19	TRBJ1-1	TRBD1	ASSIPDRGNTEAF
TRBV2	TRBJ2-3	.	ASSAEQDTDTQY
TRBV19	TRBJ1-1	TRBD1	ASSSTGANTEAF
TRBV4-3	TRBJ2-5	.	ASSSFAQGGETQY
TRBV7-9	TRBJ1-4	.	ASSLAGLGEKLF
TRBV30	TRBJ1-2	.	AWSVQAGAGGYT
TRBV28	TRBJ2-1	.	ASSSRVGEQF
TRBV5-6	TRBJ2-3	.	ASSLDSITSTDTQY
TRBV18	TRBJ2-3	.	ASSPSPVDTQY
TRBV21-1	TRBJ2-7	.	ANSVLGQGYEQY
TRBV9	TRBJ2-7	TRBD2	ASSGGTSGIYEQY
TRBV7-2	TRBJ2-3	TRBD2	ASGLAGGPYDTQY
TRBV5-1	TRBJ1-2	.	ASSHSGTPKAYGYT